This T cell receptor (beta chain) was identified during a study of cytomegalovirus exposure and HLA in healthy donors. A word on this clone: Its specificity is not known.

Whole-study results and caveats: A later analysis found that most CMV-associated TCR beta chains appeared HLA-restricted. As a later analysis showed, several of the most significant clusters appeared to be linked to common viral pathogens.

CDR1 is MNHEY, CDR2 SVGAGI, per germline. CDR3 length: 14 residues. Trimming removed 6 bases from V and 4 bases from J, with 16 bases in between. Primers included in the PCR were 60 Vbeta and 13 Jbeta primers. Some clones are missing from TCRdb's copy, which holds only in-frame ones; the method was immunoSEQ multiplex PCR. The data contain about 130,000 clones, approximately 83% of them singletons. This receptor was taken from a man aged 40-49 years in good health and CMV-seronegative. Sequenced: PBMCs. The chain joins TRBV6-5 to TRBJ2-7, with D possibly matching TRBD1 (6 bases). This CDR3 reads CASRREGHGYEQYF. The CDR3 DNA reads TGTGCCAGCAGACGAGAGGGACACGGGTACGAGCAGTACTTC.